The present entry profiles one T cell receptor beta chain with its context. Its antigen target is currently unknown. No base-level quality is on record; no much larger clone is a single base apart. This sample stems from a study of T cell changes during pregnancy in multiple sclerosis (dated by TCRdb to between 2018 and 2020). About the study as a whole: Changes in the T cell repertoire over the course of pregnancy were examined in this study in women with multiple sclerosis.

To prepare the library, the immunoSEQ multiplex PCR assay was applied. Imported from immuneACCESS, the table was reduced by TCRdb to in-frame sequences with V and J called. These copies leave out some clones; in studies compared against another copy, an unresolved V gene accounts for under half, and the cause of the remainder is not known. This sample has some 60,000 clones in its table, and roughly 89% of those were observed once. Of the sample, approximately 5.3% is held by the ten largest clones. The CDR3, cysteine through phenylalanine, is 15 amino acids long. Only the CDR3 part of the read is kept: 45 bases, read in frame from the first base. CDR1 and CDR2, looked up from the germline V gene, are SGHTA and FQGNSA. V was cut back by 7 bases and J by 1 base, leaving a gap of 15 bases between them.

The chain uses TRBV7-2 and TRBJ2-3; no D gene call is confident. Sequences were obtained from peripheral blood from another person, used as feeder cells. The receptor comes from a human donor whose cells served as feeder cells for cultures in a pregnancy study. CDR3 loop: CASTRSRTGTDTQYF. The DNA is TGTGCCAGCACCCGGAGTCGTACGGGCACAGATACGCAGTATTTT.